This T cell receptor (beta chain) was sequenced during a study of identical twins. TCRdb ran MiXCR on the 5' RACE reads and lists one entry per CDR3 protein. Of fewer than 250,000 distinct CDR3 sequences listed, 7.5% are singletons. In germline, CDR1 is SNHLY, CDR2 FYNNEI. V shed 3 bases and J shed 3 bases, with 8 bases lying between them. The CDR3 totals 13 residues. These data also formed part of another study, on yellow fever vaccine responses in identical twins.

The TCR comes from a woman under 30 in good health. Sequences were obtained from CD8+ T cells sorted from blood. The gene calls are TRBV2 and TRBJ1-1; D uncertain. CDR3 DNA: TGTGCCAGCAGTGAGAACGACTACACTGAAGCTTTCTTT. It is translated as CASSENDYTEAFF.